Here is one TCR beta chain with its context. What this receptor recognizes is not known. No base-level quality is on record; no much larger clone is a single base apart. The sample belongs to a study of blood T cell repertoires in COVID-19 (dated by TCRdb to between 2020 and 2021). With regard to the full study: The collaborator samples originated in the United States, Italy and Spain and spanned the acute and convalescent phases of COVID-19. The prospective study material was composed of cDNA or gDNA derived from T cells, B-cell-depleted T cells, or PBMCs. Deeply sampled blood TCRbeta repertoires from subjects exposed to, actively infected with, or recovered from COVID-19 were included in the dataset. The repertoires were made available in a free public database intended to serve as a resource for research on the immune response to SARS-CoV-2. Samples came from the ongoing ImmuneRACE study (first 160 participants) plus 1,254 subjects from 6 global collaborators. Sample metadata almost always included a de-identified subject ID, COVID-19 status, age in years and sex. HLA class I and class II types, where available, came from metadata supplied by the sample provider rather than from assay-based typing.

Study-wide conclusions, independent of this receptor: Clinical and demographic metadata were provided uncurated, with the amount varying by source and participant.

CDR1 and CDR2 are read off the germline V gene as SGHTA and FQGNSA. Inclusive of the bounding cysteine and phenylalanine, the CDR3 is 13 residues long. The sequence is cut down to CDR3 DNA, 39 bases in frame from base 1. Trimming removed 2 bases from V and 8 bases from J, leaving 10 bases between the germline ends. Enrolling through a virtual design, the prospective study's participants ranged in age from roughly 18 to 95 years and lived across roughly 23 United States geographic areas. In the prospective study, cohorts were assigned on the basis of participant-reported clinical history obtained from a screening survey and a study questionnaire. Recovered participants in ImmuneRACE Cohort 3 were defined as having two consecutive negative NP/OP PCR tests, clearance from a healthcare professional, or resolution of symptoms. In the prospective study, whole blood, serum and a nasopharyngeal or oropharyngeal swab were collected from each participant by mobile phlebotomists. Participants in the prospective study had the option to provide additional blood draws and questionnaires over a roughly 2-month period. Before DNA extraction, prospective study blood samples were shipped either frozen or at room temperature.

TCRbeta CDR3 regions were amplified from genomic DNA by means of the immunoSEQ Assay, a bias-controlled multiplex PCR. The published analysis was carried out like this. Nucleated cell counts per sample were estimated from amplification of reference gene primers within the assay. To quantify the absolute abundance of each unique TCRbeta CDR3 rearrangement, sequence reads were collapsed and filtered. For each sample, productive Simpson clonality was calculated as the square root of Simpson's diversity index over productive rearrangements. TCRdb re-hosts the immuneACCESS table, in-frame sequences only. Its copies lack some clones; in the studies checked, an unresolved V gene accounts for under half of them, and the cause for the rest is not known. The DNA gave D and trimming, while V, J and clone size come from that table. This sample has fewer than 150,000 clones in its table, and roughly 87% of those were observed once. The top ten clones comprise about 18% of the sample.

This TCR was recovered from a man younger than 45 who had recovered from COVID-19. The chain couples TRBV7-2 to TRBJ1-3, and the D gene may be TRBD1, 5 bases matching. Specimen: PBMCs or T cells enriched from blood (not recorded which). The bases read TGTGCCAGCAGCTTAAACCCGGGGGACACCATATATTTT. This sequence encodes CASSLNPGDTIYF.